Ten or more counts support the clone carrying this T cell receptor (beta chain). Its antigen is not identified. Germline assignment: CDR1 SGHKS and CDR2 YYEKEE (reference sequence). The CDR3 loop spans 19 amino acids. J lost 8 bases, V lost 4 bases, and 23 bases had no gene match. This record comes from a study of T-cell memory formation after mild COVID-19. At the level of the study: Largely, TCR clusters stayed within a single donor. Findings and caveats of the study: Memory sampled before infection contained some responding clones, suggesting cross-reactive memory joined.

TCRdb fed the 5' RACE reads into MiXCR, producing one record per CDR3 protein. The sample comprises 10,000 to 15,000 distinct CDR3 sequences, about a sixth of which are singletons, and 50% to 75% rests with the top ten. This TCR was recovered from a man aged 18 to 30 who had mild COVID-19 (a few samples of this study predate the infection). Cell type and time point are not known. The chain recombines TRBV5-5 with TRBJ1-4, with 7 positions matching TRBD1. The specimen sequenced was PBMCs or a T cell subset sorted from them (not recorded which). DNA for the CDR3: TGTGCCAGCAGCCCGGCCACTGGATCGCTCGACAGGGAAAGGGAAAAACTGTTTTTT. Its translation is CASSPATGSLDREREKLFF.